Here is one TCR beta chain with its context. The antigen remains unidentified. This CDR3 comprises 12 residues. Germline lookup yields CDR1 SQVTM and CDR2 ANQGSEA. The V and J ends lost 8 bases and 4 bases respectively, with 14 bases between them. This record belongs to a study of T cell repertoires in cytomegalovirus infection. The overall study: It was the public TCR beta signatures that indicated both CMV infection and matching HLA type. General study points: CMV-specific TCR beta clonotypes restricted by HLA-C dominated the ex vivo response. Totalled public TCR beta family frequency picked out people who carried CMV plus the relevant HLA.

TCRdb reanalysed the reads using MiXCR and keeps one entry per CDR3 protein. The data show about 770,000 distinct CDR3 sequences, 25% to 35% seen once. Sequences were derived from cultured CD8+ T cells from PBMCs, sampled from culture after CMV antigen stimulation. The chain carries TRBV29-1 and TRBJ1-2; the D is unclear. The sequence was collected from a human donor in good health (CMV status not recorded). Some clones in this sample may be carry-over from other donors' samples. CDR3 sequence (DNA): TGCAGCCCCGAAAGAGGGATCTATGGCTACACCTTC. Encoded protein: CSPERGIYGYTF.